This T cell receptor beta chain was sequenced during a study of T cells in Graves' hyperthyroidism and ophthalmopathy. The CDR3 is 13 residues long. Germline V lookup: CDR1 MNHEY, CDR2 SMNVEV (reference sequence). Trimming stripped 10 bases from V and 4 bases from J, with 14 bases between. From RNA transcripts, TCR beta CDR3 regions were amplified. The HTBI primer set drove a first-round RT-PCR of the TCR CDR3. Each CDR3 protein gets one entry after TCRdb re-called the multiplex PCR reads with MiXCR. In the table there are some 560,000 distinct CDR3 sequences, approximately 14% of which are singletons. This clonotype was counted at least ten times.

This chain uses TRBV27 with TRBJ2-1; possibly TRBD1 or TRBD2 for D (5 bases each). This clonotype was sampled from a woman aged 40 to 55 with Graves' hyperthyroidism. Sequenced: blood. The CDR3 bases are TGTGCCACTCGGGGCTTCGTATACAATGAGCAGTTCTTC. Protein: CATRGFVYNEQFF.